These 20 T cell receptor beta chains were sequenced from one sample in a study of T cell repertoires in cytomegalovirus infection. The antigens for these receptors are not known. Each CDR3 protein gets one entry after TCRdb re-called the reads with MiXCR. The data hold around 230,000 distinct CDR3 sequences, with about 40% observed a single time. The specimen was CD8+ T cells from cultured PBMCs, collected from culture after CMV antigen stimulation. Source of these receptors: a human donor in good health (CMV status not recorded). Some clones in this sample may be carry-over from other donors' samples.

The genes are TRBV7-2 and TRBJ2-3; the match to TRBD1 covers 9 bases. The CDR3 consists of 17 residues. CDR1 SGHTA and CDR2 FQGNSA come from the germline V gene. The V and J ends lost 5 bases and 2 bases, in that order; junction bases with no gene match: 11. For the CDR3, the DNA is TGTGCCAGCAGCCCTCAACAGGGGGCCTCTATCACAGATACGCAGTATTTT. Its protein product is CASSPQQGASITDTQYF.

This chain joins TRBV11-2 and TRBJ2-5, with D hard to call. This CDR3 is 16 amino acids long. CDR1 and CDR2 from the germline V gene are SGHAT and FQNNGV. With 4 bases removed from V and 0 bases from J, the gap between germline ends came to 15 bases. CDR3 in amino acids: CASSSAASPYQETQYF. The CDR3 coding sequence is TGTGCCAGCAGCTCCGCGGCAAGTCCGTACCAAGAGACCCAGTACTTC.

This clonotype was observed at least ten times. The rearrangement joins TRBV7-9 to TRBJ1-2, with TRBD1 matching over 9 bases. The trim removed 0 bases at V and 4 bases at J, leaving 3 bases unmatched. The CDR3 is 15 amino acids. Germline assignment: CDR1 SEHNR and CDR2 FQNEAQ (reference sequence). The CDR3 coding sequence is TGTGCCAGCAGCTTAGCTGGGGACAGGGTCTATGGCTACACCTTC. Translated: CASSLAGDRVYGYTF. The full variable domain, its missing parts supplied by reference TRBV7-9 and TRBJ1-2, is DTGVSQNPRHKITKRGQNVTFRCDPISEHNRLYWYRQTLGQGPEFLTYFQNEAQLEKSRLLSDRFSAERPKGSFSTLEIQRTEQGDSAMYLCASSLAGDRVYGYTFGSGTRLTVV.

This clonotype was seen only a few times. This sequence joins TRBV27 and TRBJ1-2; D is perhaps TRBD1 (6 bases). CDR3 length equals 14 residues. Germline V CDR1 and CDR2: MNHEY, SMNVEV (reference sequence). The V gene lost 11 bases and the J gene lost 4 bases, with 20 bases spanning the gap. In DNA form, the CDR3 reads TGTGCCTCATCCCCGACAGGCAATGGCTATGGCTACACCTTC. It codes for CASSPTGNGYGYTF.

This clonotype was detected a few times. J is TRBJ2-1 and V is TRBV11-2, with D tentatively TRBD2 (5 bases). Germline CDR1 is SGHAT and CDR2 is FQNNGV. V gave up 1 base and J gave up 8 bases, with 15 bases separating them. This CDR3 is built from 15 residues. The CDR3 DNA reads TGTGCCAGCAGCTTAGTGGCGGGCGTTACGTATGAGCAGTTCTTC. Protein product: CASSLVAGVTYEQFF.

The chain uses TRBV6-6 and TRBJ1-6; the D gene is possibly TRBD1 (5 bases). The CDR3 loop spans 14 amino acids. Trimming removed 2 bases from V and 7 bases from J, with 9 bases in between. Germline CDR1 reads MNHNY; CDR2 reads SVGAGI (reference sequence). The CDR3 nucleotides read TGTGCCAGCAGTTACACAGGCCTCAATTCACCCCTCCACTTT. As protein: CASSYTGLNSPLHF.

This clonotype was counted only a few times. This chain links TRBV7-2 with TRBJ2-3, with TRBD2 matching over 9 bases. Germline lookup yields CDR1 SGHTA and CDR2 FQGNSA. The J segment lost 4 bases and the V segment lost 1 base, leaving 6 bases of the junction unmatched. The CDR3 runs to 16 residues. The CDR3, as DNA: TGTGCCAGCAGCTTAGGTCGCGGGAGGGCCGCAGATACGCAGTATTTT. Its translation: CASSLGRGRAADTQYF.

The table lists this clonotype with many counts. The chain couples TRBV10-3 to TRBJ2-1; 8 bases are a match to TRBD2. Germline-derived CDR1 and CDR2 are ENHRY and SYGVKD. This CDR3 region has 15 residues. With 3 bases clipped from V and 2 bases from J, the junction kept 3 bases outside the gene matches. The CDR3 coding sequence is TGTGCCATCAGTGACGGGAGGGGTCCCTACAATGAGCAGTTCTTC. It encodes CAISDGRGPYNEQFF.

In this sample, this clonotype turned up a few times. V and J are TRBV6-1 and TRBJ1-2; 9 nucleotides agree with TRBD1. The length of the CDR3 is 14 residues. The germline V gene encodes CDR1 MNHNS and CDR2 SASEGT. The V segment lost 7 bases and the J segment 2 bases; nucleotides outside the gene matches: 5. DNA of the CDR3: TGTGCCAGCATGCGAGGACAGGGGAACTATGGCTACACCTTC. This sequence encodes CASMRGQGNYGYTF.

This clonotype was recorded once. V is TRBV27 and J is TRBJ2-2; a weak D match, TRBD2 (5 bases). Germline CDR1 and CDR2: MNHEY and SMNVEV (reference sequence). The CDR3 is made up of 14 amino acids. The V end was cut by 10 bases, the J end by 0 bases, with 12 bases between. CDR3 in DNA: TGTGCCACCCTAGCAGCCGCGAACACCGGGGAGCTGTTTTTT. Protein sequence: CATLAAANTGELFF.

The rearrangement links TRBV7-4 to TRBJ2-2, with D maybe TRBD2 (5 bases). This CDR3 has 15 amino acids. Germline V gives CDR1 SGHVT, CDR2 SQSDAQ. The germline V and J ends were trimmed by 11 bases and 4 bases, with 20 bases remaining between them. CDR3 nucleotide sequence: TGTGCCGTGGAGATTCCGGACGGGATCACCGGGGAGCTGTTTTTT. Its protein product is CAVEIPDGITGELFF.

This sequence joins TRBV19 and TRBJ2-1, with 8 bases that match TRBD1. The V segment lost 7 bases and the J segment 2 bases; nucleotides outside the gene matches: 13. This CDR3 spans 17 amino acids. Germline V gene data show CDR1 as LNHDA and CDR2 as SQIVND (reference sequence). In DNA, the CDR3 is TGTGCCAGTAATACTTTACCCGGGACAGGACCCTACAATGAGCAGTTCTTC. It codes for CASNTLPGTGPYNEQFF.

The chain links TRBV6-6 to TRBJ1-5; D gene uncertain. CDR3 length: 14 amino acids. V lost 0 bases to trimming and J lost 9 bases, with 12 bases between them. CDR1 and CDR2 from the germline V gene are MNHNY and SVGAGI (reference sequence). CDR3 DNA: TGTGCCAGCAGTTACTCGAATCGGGAGCCGCCCCAGCATTTT. Protein: CASSYSNREPPQHF.

The chain carries TRBV6-2 or TRBV6-3 and TRBJ2-1; a possible D gene is TRBD1 (6 bases). Germline V gives CDR1 MNHEY, CDR2 SVGEGT. Trimming left V 2 bases short and J 7 bases short, with 15 bases between. The CDR3 loop spans 15 amino acids. DNA for the CDR3: TGTGCCAGCAGTTACCTTCTCTTGGGGGCGAATGAGCAGTTCTTC. As protein: CASSYLLLGANEQFF.

This clonotype was picked up a small number of times. The chain links TRBV12-3 or TRBV12-4 to TRBJ1-1; 11 bases match TRBD1. The CDR3 consists of 16 residues. Trimming removed 5 bases from V and 4 bases from J; junction bases left unmatched: 9. The DNA of the CDR3 is TGTGCCAGCAGTCCAGGGGACAGGGGGGGGTTCACTGAAGCTTTCTTT. The encoded protein is CASSPGDRGGFTEAFF.

V and J are TRBV5-4 and TRBJ1-3; no clear D gene. Germline CDR1 and CDR2: SGHNT and YYREEE (reference sequence). This CDR3 contains 15 residues. The V end was cut by 0 bases, the J end by 0 bases, with 7 bases between. CDR3 region: CASSLDGRSGNTIYF. The CDR3 DNA sequence: TGTGCCAGCAGCTTGGACGGACGCTCTGGAAACACCATATATTTT.

This clonotype occurred a few times. The chain is built from TRBV28 and TRBJ1-1, with D unclear. Germline-derived CDR1 and CDR2 are MDHEN and SYDVKM. The CDR3 extends over 13 amino acids. Trimming left V 3 bases short and J 0 bases short, with 5 bases between. CDR3 bases: TGTGCCAGCAGTTTGCATTTGAACACTGAAGCTTTCTTT. Protein: CASSLHLNTEAFF.

This clonotype has a handful of counts. The J gene is TRBJ1-2, the V gene TRBV5-8; D possibly corresponds to TRBD1 (6 bases). V dropped 2 bases and J dropped 3 bases, with 14 bases sitting between them. The germline V gene encodes CDR1 SGHTS and CDR2 YDEGEE. The CDR3 is 15 amino acids. The CDR3 region is CASSFGRWTDYGYTF. The CDR3 DNA reads as TGTGCCAGCAGCTTCGGACGATGGACAGACTATGGCTACACCTTC.

This clonotype was seen ten or more times. The chain employs TRBV7-6 and TRBJ2-3; 8 bases agree with TRBD2. CDR3 length: 19 residues. Trimming at V came to 2 bases and at J to 2 bases, leaving 15 bases not matched to a gene. Germline CDR1 SGHVS, CDR2 FNYEAQ. CDR3 bases: TGTGCCAGCAGCTTAACCGCCTTACTAGCGGCTATCTACACAGATACGCAGTATTTT. Its protein product is CASSLTALLAAIYTDTQYF.

The table lists this clonotype with a few counts. The rearrangement links TRBV4-1 to TRBJ2-7; unclear D gene. The length of the CDR3 is 14 residues. The V gene's germline CDR1 is MGHRA and CDR2 YSYEKL. V lost 4 bases, J lost 0 bases, and 10 bases lay in between. This chain's CDR3 is CASSPTPNSYEQYF. CDR3 in DNA: TGCGCCAGCAGCCCGACACCGAACTCCTACGAGCAGTACTTC.